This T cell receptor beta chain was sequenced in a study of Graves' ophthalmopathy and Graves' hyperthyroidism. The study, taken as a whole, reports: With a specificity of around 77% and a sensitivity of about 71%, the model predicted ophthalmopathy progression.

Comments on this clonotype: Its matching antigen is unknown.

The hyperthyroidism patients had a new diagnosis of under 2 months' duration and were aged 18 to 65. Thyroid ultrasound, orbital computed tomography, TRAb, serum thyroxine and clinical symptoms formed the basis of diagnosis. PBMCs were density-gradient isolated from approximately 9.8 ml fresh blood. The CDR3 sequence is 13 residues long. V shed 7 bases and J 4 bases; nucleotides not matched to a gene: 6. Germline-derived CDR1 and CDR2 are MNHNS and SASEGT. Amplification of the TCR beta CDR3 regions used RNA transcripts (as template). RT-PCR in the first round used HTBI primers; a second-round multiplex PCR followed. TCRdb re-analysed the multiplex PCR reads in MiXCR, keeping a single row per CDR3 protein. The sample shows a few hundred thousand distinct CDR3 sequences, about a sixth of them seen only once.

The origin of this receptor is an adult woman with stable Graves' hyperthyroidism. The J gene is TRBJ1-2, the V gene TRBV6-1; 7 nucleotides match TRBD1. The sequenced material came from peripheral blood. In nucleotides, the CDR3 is TGTGCCAGCAAGGGGACAGCGTTCTATGGCTACACCTTC. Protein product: CASKGTAFYGYTF.